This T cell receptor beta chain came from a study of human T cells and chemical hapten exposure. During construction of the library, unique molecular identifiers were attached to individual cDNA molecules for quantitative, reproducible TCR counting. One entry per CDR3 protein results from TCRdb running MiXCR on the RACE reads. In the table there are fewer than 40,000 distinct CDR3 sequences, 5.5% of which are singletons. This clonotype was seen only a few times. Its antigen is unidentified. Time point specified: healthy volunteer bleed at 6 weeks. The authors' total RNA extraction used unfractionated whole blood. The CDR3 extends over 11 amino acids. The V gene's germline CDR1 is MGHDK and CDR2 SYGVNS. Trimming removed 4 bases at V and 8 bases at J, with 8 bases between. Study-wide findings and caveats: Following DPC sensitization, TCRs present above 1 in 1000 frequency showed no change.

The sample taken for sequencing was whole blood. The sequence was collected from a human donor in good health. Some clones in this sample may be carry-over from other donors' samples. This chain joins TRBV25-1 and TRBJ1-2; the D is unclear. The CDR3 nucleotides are TGTGCCAGCAGTGCCGAAGAGGGCTACACCTTC. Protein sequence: CASSAEEGYTF.